The clone carrying this T cell receptor beta chain has a count of ten or more. Its antigen is currently unknown. From RNA, the CDR3 regions of TCR beta chains were amplified and sequenced. Second-round multiplex PCR came after a first-round RT-PCR that employed HTBI primers. TCRdb analysed the multiplex PCR reads with MiXCR anew, one entry per CDR3 protein. Of 350,000 to 400,000 distinct CDR3 sequences listed, around 18% are singletons. The source of the sample is a study of Graves' ophthalmopathy and Graves' hyperthyroidism. Study at large: Peripheral blood sampling occurred at initial diagnosis, before any treatment.

The study's findings and limits: Blood also carried most expanded thyroid clonotypes exceeding 0.001 frequency.

V was clipped by 4 bases and J by 5 bases, with 10 bases between them. Germline V gives CDR1 SGHRS, CDR2 YFSETQ. The length of the CDR3 is 13 residues. The sequencing input was peripheral blood. This clonotype was sampled from a woman younger than 30 with Graves' ophthalmopathy. V is TRBV5-1 and J is TRBJ1-5; maybe TRBD1 (5 bases). The CDR3 is CASSPRGDQPQHF. CDR3 DNA sequence: TGCGCCAGCAGCCCCCGGGGGGATCAGCCCCAGCATTTT.